These 15 T cell receptor beta chains were all obtained from the same sample, sequenced in a study of cytomegalovirus exposure and HLA in healthy donors. PCR was performed using 60 Vbeta and 13 Jbeta primers. The assay was immunoSEQ multiplex PCR, and TCRdb's table has in-frame clones only and misses some. Of roughly 130,000 clones in the sample, more than 8% were seen once. The specimen sequenced was PBMCs. These receptors came from a man in his forties or fifties in good health and CMV-seronegative.

The rearrangement uses TRBV6-5 and TRBJ1-2; TRBD1 aligns across 7 bases. The CDR3 totals 15 residues. Trimming cost V 0 bases and J 4 bases; bases outside gene matches: 5. The V gene's germline CDR1 is MNHEY and CDR2 SVGAGI. In DNA, the CDR3 is TGTGCCAGCAGTTACTCAAGGGGGACAGCCTATGGCTACACCTTC. Protein product: CASSYSRGTAYGYTF.

This clone was seen more than once but under ten times. The J gene is TRBJ2-1, the V gene TRBV7-6; 9 bases match TRBD2. CDR3 size: 17 residues. Per germline, CDR1 SGHVS and CDR2 FNYEAQ. The V gene end was trimmed by 1 base and the J gene end by 2 bases; junction bases not matched to a gene: 6. CDR3: CASSLEAGGGAYNEQFF. The CDR3 DNA reads TGTGCCAGCAGCTTAGAAGCGGGCGGGGGGGCCTACAATGAGCAGTTCTTC.

This clone was picked up a small number of times. The J gene is TRBJ2-3, the V gene TRBV10-3; no clear D gene. V was cut by 1 base and J by 2 bases, with 7 bases left in between. Germline V lookup: CDR1 ENHRY, CDR2 SYGVKD. There are 14 residues in the CDR3. This CDR3 reads CAISELLSTDTQYF. Written as DNA, the CDR3 is TGTGCCATCAGTGAGTTGTTATCCACAGATACGCAGTATTTT.

The V call is TRBV7-6, the J call TRBJ2-7; 10 bases agree with TRBD1. CDR3 length: 15 residues. Germline trimming cut 3 bases from V and 6 bases from J; bases unmatched to any gene: 8. CDR1 is SGHVS and CDR2 is FNYEAQ in the germline V gene. CDR3 sequence reads: CASSFSPGQGSEQYF. CDR3 coding DNA: TGTGCCAGCAGCTTTTCTCCGGGACAGGGGTCCGAGCAGTACTTC.

Only a few counts were recorded for this clone. This chain uses TRBV12-5 with TRBJ2-5; 7 bases agree with TRBD1. Germline CDR1 is LGHNT and CDR2 is FRNRAP. The CDR3 covers 15 residues. Trimming cost V 6 bases and J 6 bases; bases outside gene matches: 13. This CDR3 is CASGSDRDGLKTQYF. The CDR3 DNA sequence: TGTGCTAGTGGGAGTGACAGGGACGGGTTAAAGACCCAGTACTTC.

This clone showed up just a few times. In DNA, the CDR3 is TGCGCCAGCAGACTTTCTAGCGGGGGATCAGATACGCAGTATTTT. This encodes CASRLSSGGSDTQYF. The chain combines TRBV5-1 with TRBJ2-3; 10 bases align to TRBD2. After removal of 5 bases from V and 4 bases from J, the junction contained 7 bases not matched to a gene. CDR1 and CDR2 from the germline V gene are SGHRS and YFSETQ. This CDR3 spans 15 amino acids. Looking up the rest from reference TRBV5-1 and TRBJ2-3 gives the full variable domain: KAGVTQTPRYLIKTRGQQVTLSCSPISGHRSVSWYQQTPGQGLQFLFEYFSETQRNKGNFPGRFSGRQFSNSRSEMNVSTLELGDSALYLCASRLSSGGSDTQYFGPGTRLTVL.

Note on this clone: The CDR3 does not end in the conserved phenylalanine or tryptophan, so this is likely a read error. The chain couples TRBV5-1 to TRBJ2-3, with D perhaps TRBD1 (6 bases). V lost 5 bases, J lost 5 bases, and 12 bases lay in between. CDR3 length: 13 residues. Looked up from germline, CDR1 is SGHRS and CDR2 is YFSETQ. The CDR3 nucleotides are TGCGCCAGCAGACTAACAGGGCAAGATACGCAGTATTTG. Protein: CASRLTGQDTQYL.

V gene TRBV11-2 combines with J gene TRBJ2-2, with TRBD1 identical over 7 bases. V gave up 5 bases and J gave up 7 bases; unmatched junction bases: 13. Germline V gene sequence: CDR1 SGHAT, CDR2 FQNNGV. The CDR3 is 16 amino acids. CDR3: CASSRRGQGVVGELFF. The CDR3 DNA is TGTGCCAGCAGCCGAAGGGGGCAGGGGGTAGTCGGGGAGCTGTTTTTT.

This clone has just a few counts. V gene TRBV18 combines with J gene TRBJ2-5, with D perhaps matching TRBD2 (6 bases). The germline V and J ends were trimmed by 6 bases and 2 bases, with 10 bases remaining between them. CDR1 is KGHSH, CDR2 LQKENI, per germline. The CDR3 has 13 residues. This chain's CDR3 is CASSSGDQETQYF. The CDR3 DNA is TGTGCCAGCTCCTCGGGGGATCAAGAGACCCAGTACTTC.

This clone was seen a handful of times. This chain connects TRBV9 to TRBJ2-3; the match to TRBD2 covers 15 bases. CDR1 is SGDLS and CDR2 is YYNGEE in the germline V gene. J was trimmed by 0 bases and V by 0 bases; bases with no gene match: 2. The CDR3 is made up of 18 amino acids. This chain's CDR3 is CASSVVGLAGGSTDTQYF. Here the CDR3 DNA reads TGTGCCAGCAGCGTAGTAGGACTAGCGGGGGGGAGCACAGATACGCAGTATTTT.

J is TRBJ2-1 and V is TRBV27; 10 nucleotides align to TRBD1. The CDR3 runs to 18 residues. The V gene's germline CDR1 is MNHEY and CDR2 SMNVEV (reference sequence). Trimming at V came to 5 bases and at J to 2 bases, leaving 12 bases not matched to a gene. CDR3 in DNA: TGTGCCAGCAGTCCAATTCTAACCGGGACAGGGGCCTACAATGAGCAGTTCTTC. Residues: CASSPILTGTGAYNEQFF.

This clone was seen only a few times. The chain carries TRBV5-4 and TRBJ2-3; a possible D gene is TRBD2 (6 bases). This CDR3 comprises 15 residues. Germline V gene data show CDR1 as SGHNT and CDR2 as YYREEE (reference sequence). The V gene lost 3 bases and the J gene lost 0 bases, with 11 bases spanning the gap. Here the CDR3 DNA reads TGTGCCAGCAGCTGGGACGGGGGTAGCACAGATACGCAGTATTTT. This translates into CASSWDGGSTDTQYF. The full variable domain, completed using reference TRBV5-4 and TRBJ2-3, is ETGVTQSPTHLIKTRGQQVTLRCSSQSGHNTVSWYQQALGQGPQFIFQYYREEENGRGNFPPRFSGLQFPNYSSELNVNALELDDSALYLCASSWDGGSTDTQYFGPGTRLTVL.

This clone has more than one count but fewer than ten. The V gene is TRBV28, the J gene TRBJ1-2; D uncertain. Trimming left V 2 bases short and J 5 bases short, with 15 bases between. The germline CDR1 and CDR2 sequences are MDHEN and SYDVKM. The CDR3 loop spans 15 amino acids. This CDR3 reads CASSLEVSLRYGYTF. Here the CDR3 DNA reads TGTGCCAGCAGTTTAGAGGTGTCGTTGAGGTATGGCTACACCTTC.

CDR3 in DNA: TGTGCCAGCTCTCCTGCACCGGGACAACGTAATTCACCCCTCCACTTT. This gives the protein CASSPAPGQRNSPLHF. This chain connects TRBV18 to TRBJ1-6, with TRBD1 as a possible D gene (6 bases). CDR3 length: 16 residues. Deletions cut 6 bases from V and 6 bases from J, with 18 bases between. From germline, CDR1 is KGHSH and CDR2 LQKENI.

This clone was counted only a few times. This sequence joins TRBV7-9 and TRBJ2-3; 8 bases are a match to TRBD2. The CDR3 contains 14 residues. The V gene's germline CDR1 is SEHNR and CDR2 FQNEAQ (reference sequence). V gave up 5 bases and J gave up 1 base; unmatched junction bases: 2. The CDR3 loop is CASSRAGGTDTQYF. The CDR3 coding sequence is TGTGCCAGCAGCCGAGCGGGAGGCACAGATACGCAGTATTTT.